Below are 8 T cell receptor beta chains sequenced from a single sample in a study of response to subunit inactivated influenza vaccine. TCRdb reprocessed the RT-PCR reads via MiXCR and lists one record per CDR3 protein. This table holds over 150,000 distinct CDR3 sequences, roughly 10% found once. The source material was CD8+ T cells sorted from PBMCs, sampled approximately 25 months after vaccination. These receptors all come from a man between 50 and 70 years old who received an inactivated influenza vaccine.

The chain employs TRBV18 and TRBJ2-7; 12 nucleotides agree with TRBD2. CDR1 is KGHSH, CDR2 LQKENI, per germline. Germline trimming cut 6 bases from V and 0 bases from J; bases unmatched to any gene: 6. The CDR3 is 16 residues long. The CDR3 nucleotides are TGTGCCAGCTCGCCCACTAGCGGGGGGTCCTCCTACGAGCAGTACTTC. This codes for CASSPTSGGSSYEQYF.

This clonotype was counted a few times. The V call is TRBV15, the J call TRBJ2-2; 10 nucleotides align to TRBD1. Germline values: CDR1 LNHNV, CDR2 YYDKDF (reference sequence). This CDR3 is 17 amino acids long. The V segment lost 0 bases and the J segment 4 bases; nucleotides outside the gene matches: 5. The chain's CDR3 is CATSRDAGTGATGELFF. CDR3 sequence (DNA): TGTGCCACCAGCAGAGATGCTGGGACAGGGGCCACCGGGGAGCTGTTTTTT.

Concerning this clonotype: One end of the junction does not line up with germline, which may come from a read error. V and J are TRBV5-1 and TRBJ2-1; D could derive from TRBD1 or TRBD2 (5 bases each). The germline V gene has CDR1 SGHRS and CDR2 YFSETQ. CDR3 length equals 15 residues. CDR3 in amino acids: CVSSLDGGGYNEQFF. Here the CDR3 DNA reads TGCGTCAGCAGCTTGGATGGTGGGGGTTACAATGAGCAGTTCTTC. The whole variable domain, remainder taken from reference TRBV5-1 and TRBJ2-1, is KAGVTQTPRYLIKTRGQQVTLSCSPISGHRSVSWYQQTPGQGLQFLFEYFSETQRNKGNFPGRFSGRQFSNSRSEMNVSTLELGDSALYLCVSSLDGGGYNEQFFGPGTRLTVL.

This clonotype was seen repeatedly, ten times or more. The CDR3 protein is CASSQGIGNTGELFF. As DNA, the CDR3 is TGCGCCAGCAGCCAAGGAATCGGGAACACCGGGGAGCTGTTTTTT. The J gene is TRBJ2-2, the V gene TRBV4-3; D not resolved. Germline values: CDR1 LGHNA, CDR2 YSLEER. The germline V and J ends were trimmed by 1 base and 1 base, with 7 bases remaining between them. The CDR3 is made up of 15 amino acids.

Here the CDR3 reads CASSQEIDGELFF. CDR3 nucleotide sequence: TGCGCCAGCAGCCAAGAAATCGACGGGGAGCTGTTTTTT. This sequence joins TRBV4-1 and TRBJ2-2; D unresolved. V lost 0 bases to trimming and J lost 7 bases, with 6 bases between them. The CDR3 is made up of 13 amino acids. The germline gives CDR1 MGHRA, CDR2 YSYEKL.

There are a few counts of this clonotype. The V gene is TRBV27, the J gene TRBJ2-1; 13 nucleotides match TRBD2. This CDR3 is 16 amino acids long. The germline CDR1 and CDR2 sequences are MNHEY and SMNVEV (reference sequence). J lost 8 bases, V lost 2 bases, and 6 bases had no gene match. CDR3 loop: CASSLGLAGVGDEQFF. The CDR3 DNA sequence: TGTGCCAGCAGTTTAGGACTAGCGGGAGTAGGGGATGAGCAGTTCTTC.

This clonotype was seen a handful of times. V gene TRBV20-1 combines with J gene TRBJ1-1, with a possible D match to TRBD1 (6 bases). Trimming removed 4 bases at V and 0 bases at J, with 21 bases between. The germline V gene encodes CDR1 DFQATT and CDR2 SNEGSKA (reference sequence). The CDR3 runs 17 residues. CDR3 in amino acids: CSATGVGGGGLNTEAFF. CDR3 bases: TGCAGTGCTACCGGCGTGGGGGGCGGAGGACTGAACACTGAAGCTTTCTTT.

The chain uses TRBV15 and TRBJ2-1; TRBD2 matches 9 bases. Trimming cost V 4 bases and J 5 bases; bases outside gene matches: 6. The CDR3 has 15 amino acids. CDR1 LNHNV and CDR2 YYDKDF come from the germline V gene (reference sequence). CDR3 loop: CATSTAGGPHNEQFF. The DNA for the CDR3 is TGTGCCACCAGCACGGCGGGGGGGCCACACAATGAGCAGTTCTTC.